The TCR beta chain under discussion was sequenced for a study of blood T cell repertoires in COVID-19. Background on the study: There were acute and convalescent COVID-19 samples, and they came from the United States, Italy and Spain. Sources were T cells, B-cell-depleted T cells, or PBMCs; the material itself was cDNA or gDNA.

This CDR3 comprises 15 residues. Germline CDR1 and CDR2: SGHAT and FQNNGV. The V and J ends lost 4 bases and 4 bases respectively, with 16 bases between them. As processed by the authors: Amplification with reference gene primers provided the estimates of nucleated cell counts. Clones were sequenced by immunoSEQ multiplex PCR, and TCRdb holds only the in-frame ones, with some missing. The V and J calls and clone size are taken from that table; D and trimming were inferred from the DNA. The sample yields under 250,000 clones, 83% seen once. This sequence joins TRBV11-2 and TRBJ2-5, with D perhaps TRBD1 (6 bases). The sequenced sample was peripheral blood. The source of this sequence is a woman between 50 and 59 years old with acute or convalescent COVID-19. This CDR3 is CASSSNTGIGETQYF. The CDR3 DNA is TGTGCCAGCAGCTCGAATACAGGGATCGGAGAGACCCAGTACTTC.